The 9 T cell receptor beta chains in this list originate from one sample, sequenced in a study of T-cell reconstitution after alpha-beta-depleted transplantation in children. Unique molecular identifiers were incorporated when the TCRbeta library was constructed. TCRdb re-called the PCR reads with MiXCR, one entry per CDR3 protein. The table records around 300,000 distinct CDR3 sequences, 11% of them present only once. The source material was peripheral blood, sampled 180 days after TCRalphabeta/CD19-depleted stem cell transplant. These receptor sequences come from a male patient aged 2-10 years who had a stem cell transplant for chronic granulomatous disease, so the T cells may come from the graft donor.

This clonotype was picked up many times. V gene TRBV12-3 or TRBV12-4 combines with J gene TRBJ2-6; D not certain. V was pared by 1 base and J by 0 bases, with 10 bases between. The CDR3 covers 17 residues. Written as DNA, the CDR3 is TGTGCCAGCAGTTTAGAACTATCTAGCTCTGGGGCCAACGTCCTGACTTTC. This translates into CASSLELSSSGANVLTF.

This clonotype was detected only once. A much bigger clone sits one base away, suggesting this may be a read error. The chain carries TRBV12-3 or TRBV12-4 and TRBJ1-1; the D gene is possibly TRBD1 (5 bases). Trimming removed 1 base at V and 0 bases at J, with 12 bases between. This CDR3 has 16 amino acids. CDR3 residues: CASSLVGVGMNTEAFF. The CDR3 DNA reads TGTGCCAGCAGTTTAGTGGGGGTGGGGATGAACACTGAAGCTTTCTTT.

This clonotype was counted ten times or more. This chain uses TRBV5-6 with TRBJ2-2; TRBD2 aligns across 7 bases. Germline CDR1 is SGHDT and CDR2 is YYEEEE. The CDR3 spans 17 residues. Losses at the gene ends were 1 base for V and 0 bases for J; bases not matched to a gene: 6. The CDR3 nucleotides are TGTGCCAGCAGCTTGCACCATCTAGCGGCGAACACCGGGGAGCTGTTTTTT. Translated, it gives CASSLHHLAANTGELFF.

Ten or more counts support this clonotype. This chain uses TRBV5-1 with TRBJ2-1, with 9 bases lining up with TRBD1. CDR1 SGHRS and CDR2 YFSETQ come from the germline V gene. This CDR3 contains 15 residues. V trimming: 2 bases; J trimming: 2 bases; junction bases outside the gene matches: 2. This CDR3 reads CASSFGQGTYNEQFF. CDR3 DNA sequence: TGCGCCAGCAGCTTCGGACAGGGGACCTACAATGAGCAGTTCTTC.

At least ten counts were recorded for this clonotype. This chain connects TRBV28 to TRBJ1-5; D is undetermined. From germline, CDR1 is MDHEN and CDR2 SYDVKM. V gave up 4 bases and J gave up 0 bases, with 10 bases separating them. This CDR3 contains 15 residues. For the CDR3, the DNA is TGTGCCAGCAGTTACGGGGATAATAGCAATCAGCCCCAGCATTTT. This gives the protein CASSYGDNSNQPQHF.

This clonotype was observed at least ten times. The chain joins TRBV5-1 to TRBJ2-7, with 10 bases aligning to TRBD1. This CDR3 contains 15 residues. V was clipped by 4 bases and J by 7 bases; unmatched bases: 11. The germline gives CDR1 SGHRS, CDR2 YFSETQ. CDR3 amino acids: CASSTRQGAHGEQYF. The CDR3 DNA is TGCGCCAGCAGCACTCGACAGGGGGCCCACGGGGAGCAGTACTTC.

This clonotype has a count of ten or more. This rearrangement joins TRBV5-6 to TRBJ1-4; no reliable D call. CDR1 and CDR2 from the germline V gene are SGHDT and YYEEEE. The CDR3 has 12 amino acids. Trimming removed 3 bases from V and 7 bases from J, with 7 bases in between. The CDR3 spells CASSSYSEKLFF. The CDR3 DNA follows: TGTGCCAGCAGCTCCTACAGTGAAAAACTGTTTTTT.

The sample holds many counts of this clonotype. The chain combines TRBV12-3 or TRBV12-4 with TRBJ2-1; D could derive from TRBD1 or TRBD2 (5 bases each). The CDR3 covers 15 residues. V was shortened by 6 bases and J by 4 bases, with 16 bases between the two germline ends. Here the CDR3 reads CASSPGTRAYNEQFF. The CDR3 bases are TGTGCCAGCAGCCCCGGGACGCGGGCTTACAATGAGCAGTTCTTC.

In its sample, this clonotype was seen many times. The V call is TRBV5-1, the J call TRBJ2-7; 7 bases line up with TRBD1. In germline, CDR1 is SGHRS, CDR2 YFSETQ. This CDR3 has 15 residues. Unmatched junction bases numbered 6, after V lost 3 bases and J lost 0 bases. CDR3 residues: CASSSGTVDSYEQYF. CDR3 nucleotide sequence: TGCGCCAGCAGCTCTGGGACAGTCGACTCCTACGAGCAGTACTTC.